This TCR beta chain came from a study of cytomegalovirus exposure and HLA in healthy donors (dated by TCRdb to about 2017). As for the study more broadly: An earlier analysis of several hundred of the donors reported 250 to 300 Gb of sequence data and 117 million unique TCR beta sequences from roughly 200 million T cells. An early release that covered 640 HLA-typed donors contained approximately 300 gigabases of sequencing data and around 85 million unique TCR sequences. Of the 300 to 450 genotyped donors, 70% to 90% were placed in the genetic ancestry cluster associated with self-reported Caucasian donors. The study aimed to test whether cataloging public T cell receptors could reveal signatures of past pathogen exposure. The T cell repertoires of several hundred subjects were profiled by immunosequencing and related to cytomegalovirus serostatus. A separate validation cohort of roughly 110 different subjects was used in addition to the 666-subject first cohort. To predict cytomegalovirus infection status, the study combined high-throughput TCR immunosequencing, statistical association of individual TCRs with disease status, and machine learning. To study patterns of TCR occurrence, a later analysis re-analyzed previously published TCR beta repertoires from hundreds of donors and added high-resolution HLA genotyping. Rather than using new phenotypic data, the later analysis identified candidate immune exposures from TCR beta sequences and from how often those sequences occurred across donors. To decide whether each TCR beta V gene segment behaved as functional or pseudogenic, an earlier analysis of 587 of the donors relied on high-throughput TCR beta sequencing. Donor age, sex, ethnicity and CMV serostatus were compiled alongside the repertoire data. A later genetic analysis used genome-wide SNP genotypes for about 60% of the roughly 700 donors, treating that subset as a discovery cohort. All discovery cohort repertoires had been generated on a single sequencing platform. HLA typing covered class I and class II loci at four-digit resolution. Typing coverage differed by locus: A, B, C, DRB1 and DQB1 were typed in about 620-630 donors, DQA1 in about 560, DPA1 in 606, and DPB1 in just under 490. Four or five DR-DQ haplotypes were treated as single units for association and clustering because of strong linkage in the cohort. Among about 390 genotyped donors of the cohort, an average of about 240,000 unique TCR beta nucleotide sequences were sequenced per donor, around a sixth of them non-productive. Broad study findings and their caveats: According to a later analysis, parvovirus B19, influenza, CMV and Epstein-Barr virus appeared linked to several top co-occurrence clusters. In vitro tests confirmed that a few of the cytomegalovirus-associated TCR beta chains recognize cytomegalovirus antigens. In a later analysis, HLA-associated TCR beta chains showed more clonal expansion and lower generation probabilities than non-associated chains that were equally common. CMV serostatus was the only immune exposure information available for the cohort. In a later genetic analysis, fewer N-insertions in productive TCRs were reported among donors in an Asian-associated ancestry cluster than the 666-donor mean. A total of 150 or so TCR beta chains were listed by the study as associated with cytomegalovirus. When HLA alleles, especially DR and DQ, strongly co-occurred, attributing TCR associations to individual alleles was difficult. Because some donors lacked HLA typing at each locus, the association tests relied only on the typed subset. Presence/absence analyses assumed roughly uniform sequencing depth across donors, an assumption that may not hold. A later analysis found that TCR association rates varied across HLA loci, with DRB1 alleles showing the most associated TCRs and HLA-C alleles the fewest. While some public TCRs were present in many individuals, most TCR sequences turned up only very rarely across donors. A further reported finding was that TCR beta sequences accurately predicted the HLA-A and HLA-B alleles for most subjects in the first cohort. The classifier was reported to diagnose cytomegalovirus status with high specificity and sensitivity in both the original cohort and the validation cohort. Because counts were too low, around 17 rarely observed V segments, including chromosome 9 orphons, were left out of the earlier analysis of a few hundred of the donors. The sequencing pipeline was judged likely to have produced a cluster of highly shared sequence variants as a technical artifact. This cohort had only TCR beta chains sequenced, and the lack of alpha or paired-chain data limited which features could be detected. According to a later analysis, most CMV-associated TCR beta chains appeared to be HLA-restricted, and the HLA associations seemed to be driven largely by CMV exposure. An earlier analysis of several hundred of the donors showed that most TCR beta V segments appeared in productive rearrangements either about 87% or about 30% of the time, which broadly matched IMGT annotations. V-gene and J-gene trimming of TCR beta chains was associated with a missense DCLRE1C variant in a later genetic analysis, and the association was replicated in an independent cohort. Some IMGT-functional V segments, including TRBV6-2 and TRBV6-3, could not be told apart with the 87-base-pair reads, so those segments were excluded. Correlated functional status among segregating V segments might reflect linkage disequilibrium, but an unknown experimental factor could not be ruled out. In a later analysis, 15,000 to 20,000 TCR beta sequences were associated with specific HLA alleles at a false discovery rate of 0.05. The authors suggested that the approach could potentially be generalized to other disease states and immunological phenotypes.

Notes on this clone: The antigen this receptor binds is unknown. No base quality information exists; no much larger clone differs at one position.

The library relied on the immunoSEQ multiplex PCR assay. For the multiplex PCR, a mixture combining 60 forward primers for TCR Vbeta segments and 13 reverse primers for TCR Jbeta segments was used. Amplification of the CDR3 region of rearranged TCR beta genes was performed with a multiplex PCR assay on genomic DNA. Amplified TCR beta libraries were sequenced as 87-base-pair reads on the Illumina HiSeq System. The authors' pipeline ran thus. A later analysis counted about 82 million unique TCR beta chains across the 550 to 800 repertoires, and around 9.9 million of these chains were shared by at least two donors. Raw reads were error-corrected and collapsed into unique sequences with a nearest-neighbor algorithm that merged closely related sequences to remove PCR and sequencing errors. Alignment of CDR3 sequences to IMGT reference sequences was used to assign V, D and J gene segments. For a sequence to be retained, a match of at least six nucleotides to both a V gene segment and a J gene segment was required. A rearrangement was called productive if the CDR3 had no stop codons and remained in frame with V and J, and every other rearrangement was called non-productive. Following IMGT convention, CDR3 was defined as the stretch from the second conserved V-encoded cysteine up to the conserved J-encoded phenylalanine. In an earlier analysis of more than 550 of the donors, sequences lacking an unambiguous match to a single V gene segment were excluded. In an earlier analysis of approximately 590 of the donors, V segments were called functional above 56.7% productive rearrangements and were called segregating when the between-donor standard deviation exceeded 5%. A statistical classification framework was built to diagnose cytomegalovirus status from the catalog of TCR beta chain sequences. In a later analysis, V and J genes were assigned by comparing TCR nucleotide sequences against IMGT/GENE-DB human TR gene sequences. In a later analysis, CDR3 sequences and most-parsimonious VDJ recombination scenarios were assigned using the TCRdist pipeline. In a later analysis, each TCR beta chain was defined by its CDR3 amino acid sequence together with its V-gene family, and reads lacking a unique V-gene family were excluded. To address suspected cross-contamination and a sequencing artifact, a later analysis removed several hundred highly shared, low-generation-probability nucleotide sequences. For each public chain, a later analysis derived a clonal expansion index from normalized ranks of inferred template counts within each repertoire. In a later analysis, generation probabilities were computed using a VDJ recombination model fitted to out-of-frame rearrangements, and the results were checked against IGoR. Hypergeometric tests were used in a later analysis to score TCR-TCR, TCR-HLA and TCR-CMV co-occurrence, with a repertoire-size bias correction applied to the TCR pairs. False discovery rates were estimated in a later analysis by permuting HLA or CMV assignments 20 times. In a later analysis, co-occurring TCRs were grouped with DBSCAN, and TCRdist sequence similarity was added when clustering was performed within HLA-allele-positive subsets. Repertoires with fewer than 30,000 or more than 120,000 public chains were left out of co-occurrence clustering, as were about five repertoires with anomalous nucleotide sharing. As stored in TCRdb, this immuneACCESS dataset retains in-frame rearrangements with V and J assigned. A fraction of the clones does not appear; measured against another copy, unresolved V genes explain less than half of the discrepancy, and the remainder lacks a known reason. Clonal size and the V and J genes are those of that table, whereas D and trimming came from the DNA. This sample is represented by over 150,000 clones; roughly two thirds of them were singletons. The ten most abundant clones make up 2.8% of the sample.

CDR1 and CDR2 were assigned from the germline V gene (reference sequence) as SEHNR and FQNEAQ. A distance of 10 bases separates the germline ends of V and J, which lose 4 bases and 9 bases respectively. The CDR3 holds 11 amino acids from the cysteine to the phenylalanine. Only CDR3 DNA remains: 33 bases, in frame from the first base. The cohort was made up of 650 to 700 healthy bone marrow donors. At the time of sampling, all cohort members were nominally healthy, though unrecorded immune exposures were likely present. The donor tested CMV seropositive and was one of the 289 seropositive cohort members. Every donor gave a peripheral blood sample, and the peripheral blood mononuclear cells from that sample were used for TCR beta sequencing. The Qiagen DNeasy Blood Extraction Kit was used to extract genomic DNA from the blood cell samples.

Input material: PBMCs. This chain is built from TRBV7-9 and TRBJ2-7; no D gene is confidently identified. The source is a woman aged 40 to 50 in good health and CMV-seropositive. The nucleotide sequence reads TGTGCCAGCAGCTACAATGAGGCGCAGTACTTC. This codes for CASSYNEAQYF.